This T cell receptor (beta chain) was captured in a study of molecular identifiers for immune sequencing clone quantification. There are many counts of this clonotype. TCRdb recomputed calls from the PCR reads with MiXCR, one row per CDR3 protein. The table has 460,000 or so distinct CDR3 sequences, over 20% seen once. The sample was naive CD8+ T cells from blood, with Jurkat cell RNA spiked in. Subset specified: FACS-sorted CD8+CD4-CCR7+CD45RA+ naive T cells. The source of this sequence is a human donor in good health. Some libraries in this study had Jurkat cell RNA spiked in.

CDR3 region: CAWSVAGVNEQFF. CDR3 nucleotides: TGTGCCTGGAGTGTGGCGGGAGTCAATGAGCAGTTCTTC. This rearrangement joins TRBV30 to TRBJ2-1; 7 nucleotides align to TRBD2. The CDR3 loop spans 13 amino acids. Germline V lookup: CDR1 GTSNPN, CDR2 SVGIG (reference sequence). The ends lost 0 bases at V and 6 bases at J; junction bases unmatched: 2.